This TCR beta chain was retrieved from a study of cytomegalovirus exposure and HLA in healthy donors. Study results and caveats: A subsequent analysis found that TCR clusters from the first cohort also tended to co-occur in the 110 or so validation repertoires, with about 94% of cluster scores above 0. A few chains tied to CMV proved CMV antigen-specific in vitro. Listed as cytomegalovirus-associated were over 150 TCR beta chains. Diagnosis of cytomegalovirus status made by the classifier reportedly showed high specificity and sensitivity.

The data were produced by immunoSEQ multiplex PCR, yet TCRdb's version contains in-frame clones alone and is incomplete. The sample lists roughly 100,000 clones; less than 95% were seen once. With 5 bases clipped from V and 4 bases from J, the junction kept 4 bases outside the gene matches. Germline lookup yields CDR1 SNHLY and CDR2 FYNNEI. The CDR3 totals 15 residues. With respect to this clone: Antigen specificity is unknown.

Source material: PBMCs. This rearrangement joins TRBV2 to TRBJ2-1, with TRBD2 matching over 11 bases. This TCR was sampled from a woman in her late teens or twenties in good health and CMV-seronegative. CDR3 in amino acids: CASSSGTSGYNEQFF. The CDR3 coding sequence is TGTGCCAGCAGTTCCGGGACTAGCGGATACAATGAGCAGTTCTTC.